A selection of T cell receptor beta chains follows, all from one sample in a study of CD8 T cells in ankylosing spondylitis. Using its own MiXCR run on the 5' RACE reads, TCRdb lists one record per CDR3 protein. The sample holds about 340,000 distinct CDR3 sequences, more than 20% seen once. The sample consisted of blood, either unsorted or a sorted T cell fraction (not recorded which). These receptors originate from a male donor with ankylosing spondylitis or in good health (not recorded which). Both conserved end residues are part of each CDR3. D genes are given only for firm matches. Not all rows give a size; the values are once, few, many and, for expanded clones, a class.

J gene | clone size | D gene | V gene | CDR3 protein | CDR3 DNA
TRBJ2-7 | NA | TRBD2 | TRBV28 | CASSPGPGRGVYEQYF | TGTGCCAGCAGTCCCGGCCCGGGCCGGGGGGTCTACGAGCAGTACTTC
TRBJ2-3 | few | NA | TRBV10-3 | CAISESGDTQYF | TGTGCCATCAGTGAGTCGGGAGATACGCAGTATTTT
TRBJ2-3 | NA | NA | TRBV5-5 | CASSLVLGGGITDTQYF | TGTGCCAGCAGCTTAGTCTTAGGGGGGGGGATCACAGATACGCAGTATTTT
TRBJ2-1 | few | TRBD1 | TRBV29-1 | CSATPRSTGGLEQFF | TGCAGCGCCACTCCACGGTCGACAGGGGGTCTTGAGCAGTTCTTC
TRBJ2-7 | few | NA | TRBV6-1 | CASSEAEYYEQYF | TGTGCCAGCAGTGAAGCCGAGTACTACGAGCAGTACTTC
TRBJ2-5 | few | NA | TRBV7-9 | CASSLPSQETQYF | TGTGCCAGCAGCTTACCCAGCCAAGAGACCCAGTACTTC
TRBJ2-7 | NA | NA | TRBV4-1 | CASSQGTFNSYEQYF | TGCGCCAGCAGCCAAGGGACTTTCAACTCCTACGAGCAGTACTTC
TRBJ2-1 | NA | NA | TRBV27 | CASSPPGPTHEQFF | TGTGCCAGCAGTCCCCCCGGGCCCACCCATGAGCAGTTCTTC
TRBJ2-3 | few | TRBD2 | TRBV7-8 | CASSLLAGGTRSTDTQYF | TGTGCCAGCAGCTTACTCGCGGGGGGTACGAGGAGCACAGATACGCAGTATTTT
TRBJ1-1 | NA | TRBD1 | TRBV12-3/TRBV12-4 | CASRRTGLHTEAFF | TGTGCCAGCAGAAGGACAGGGTTGCACACTGAAGCTTTCTTT
TRBJ2-7 | few | TRBD2 | TRBV4-2 | CASSHTGTSGHYEQYF | TGTGCCAGCAGCCACACCGGGACTAGCGGCCATTACGAGCAGTACTTC
TRBJ2-5 | NA | NA | TRBV25-1 | CASSDPLHSRQETQYF | TGTGCCAGCAGTGATCCCCTACACAGCAGACAAGAGACCCAGTACTTC
TRBJ2-2 | many | TRBD1 | TRBV13 | CASSLEGAGGELFF | TGTGCCAGCAGTCTTGAGGGGGCCGGCGGGGAGCTGTTTTTT
TRBJ2-3 | few | NA | TRBV6-1 | CASSQLRGLDTQYF | TGTGCCAGCAGTCAACTCAGGGGTCTCGATACGCAGTATTTT
TRBJ2-1 | NA | TRBD2 | TRBV20-1 | CSARDGQSGGEGWGRDEQFF | TGCAGTGCTAGAGATGGTCAAAGCGGGGGAGAGGGGTGGGGAAGAGATGAGCAGTTCTTC
TRBJ2-3 | few | TRBD2 | TRBV7-2 | CASSLSGRGGGSDTQYF | TGTGCCAGCAGCTTATCAGGGCGGGGGGGCGGTTCAGATACGCAGTATTTT
TRBJ2-7 | NA | NA | TRBV7-9 | CASSLGTVEQYF | TGTGCCAGCAGCTTAGGGACAGTCGAGCAGTACTTC
TRBJ1-4 | few | NA | TRBV27 | CASSLVNDEKLFF | TGTGCCAGCTCTCTGGTGAATGATGAAAAACTGTTTTTT
TRBJ1-2 | NA | NA | TRBV29-1 | CSVRTANYGYTF | TGCAGCGTTAGGACAGCGAACTATGGCTACACCTTC
TRBJ2-3 | many | NA | TRBV12-3/TRBV12-4 | CASSPDADTQYF | TGTGCCAGCAGCCCGGACGCAGATACGCAGTATTTT
TRBJ1-5 | NA | NA | TRBV2 | CASSAGTGSNGPQHF | TGTGCCAGCAGCGCCGGGACTGGGTCCAATGGACCCCAGCATTTT
TRBJ2-7 | few | NA | TRBV9 | CASSVGPASSYEQYF | TGTGCCAGCAGCGTCGGGCCTGCTTCCTCCTACGAGCAGTACTTC
TRBJ2-7 | few | TRBD2 | TRBV5-1 | CASSLLAGGQWTEQYF | TGCGCCAGCAGCTTGTTAGCGGGGGGGCAGTGGACCGAGCAGTACTTC
TRBJ2-5 | NA | TRBD2 | TRBV4-1 | CASSQEGRVGLWKYF | TGCGCCAGCAGCCAAGAGGGGAGGGTAGGGTTGTGGAAGTACTTC
TRBJ2-4 | NA | NA | TRBV6-2/TRBV6-3 | CASSPGGGIQYF | TGTGCCAGCAGCCCGGGGGGCGGCATTCAGTACTTC
TRBJ2-2 | few | NA | TRBV5-1 | CASSSQYRASTGELFF | TGCGCCAGCAGCAGCCAATACAGGGCGTCCACCGGGGAGCTGTTTTTT
TRBJ2-3 | few | TRBD1 | TRBV28 | CASSRGTGETDTQYF | TGTGCCAGCAGTCGTGGGACAGGGGAGACAGATACGCAGTATTTT
TRBJ1-6 | NA | NA | TRBV4-1 | CASSHTGPGSPLHF | TGCGCCAGCAGCCACACAGGGCCCGGTTCACCCCTCCACTTT